What follows is one T cell receptor (beta chain) and its context. Its antigen remains unidentified. The data are from a study of blood T cells in healthy people across ages. Study conclusions and caveats: Among long-lived donors, naive CD4+ cells were more numerous and diversity higher than in aged donors.

Using a J-beta primer mix together with a sample-barcoded 5' primer, a second PCR was run for roughly 6 to 12 cycles. TCRdb used MiXCR to reprocess the 5' RACE reads, holding one entry per CDR3 protein. The sample lists over 600,000 distinct CDR3 sequences, 56% occurring once. The CDR3 runs 12 residues. Germline V gives CDR1 SGHRS, CDR2 YFSETQ. V lost 3 bases to trimming and J lost 7 bases, with 10 bases between them. V gene TRBV5-1 combines with J gene TRBJ1-1; D call uncertain. What was sequenced was blood. The sequence was collected from a man aged 35 to 55 in good health. The CDR3 DNA sequence: TGCGCCAGCAGCTCGACATACGGTGAAGCTTTCTTT. Translated: CASSSTYGEAFF.